Sequencing of this TCR beta chain was carried out in a study of PD-L1 blockade in urothelial cancer. The repertoire was sequenced with immunoSEQ multiplex PCR; TCRdb's copy has only in-frame clones and lacks some. The table shows roughly 40,000 clones, with roughly nine tenths occurring only once. Trimming removed 6 bases from V and 3 bases from J; junction bases left unmatched: 11. Germline CDR1 and CDR2: SGHRS and YFSETQ. The CDR3 consists of 15 residues. Specified time point: pretreatment peripheral blood. The chain carries TRBV5-1 and TRBJ2-7, with 8 positions matching TRBD1. The clonotype comes from a woman aged 60-75 years with urothelial cancer. The sample here was PBMCs, taken around atezolizumab (anti-PD-L1) treatment. CDR3 protein: CASTTTRQGYYEQYF. The CDR3 bases are TGCGCCAGCACTACCACTCGACAGGGGTACTACGAGCAGTACTTC. Full variable domain (rest looked up from reference TRBV5-1 and TRBJ2-7): KAGVTQTPRYLIKTRGQQVTLSCSPISGHRSVSWYQQTPGQGLQFLFEYFSETQRNKGNFPGRFSGRQFSNSRSEMNVSTLELGDSALYLCASTTTRQGYYEQYFGPGTRLTVT.